Listed here are 30 T cell receptor beta chains from one sample, sequenced in a study of control samples from healthy donors and cancer patients. Assay used: immunoSEQ multiplex PCR; TCRdb lists only in-frame clones, some missing. The sample lists around 180,000 clones; just over 85% were seen once. Sequencing used blood. The receptors stem from a woman under 40 in good health.

This clone was observed a few times. Written as DNA, the CDR3 is TGTGCCAGCAGCGTCACTAGCGGGAGGCCCAGAGCAGAGACCCAGTACTTC. Translating it yields CASSVTSGRPRAETQYF. V is TRBV7-9 and J is TRBJ2-5; 12 bases line up with TRBD2. With 5 bases clipped from V and 4 bases from J, the junction kept 11 bases outside the gene matches. CDR3 length equals 17 residues. Germline CDR1 reads SEHNR; CDR2 reads FQNEAQ (reference sequence).

The chain couples TRBV29-1 to TRBJ1-6; 8 bases match TRBD1. J was trimmed by 9 bases and V by 6 bases; bases with no gene match: 7. This CDR3 is built from 13 residues. Germline CDR1 is SQVTM and CDR2 is ANQGSEA. The CDR3 sequence: CSVATGEGSPLHF. The CDR3 coding sequence is TGCAGCGTCGCGACAGGGGAAGGTTCACCCCTCCACTTT.

This chain joins TRBV7-8 and TRBJ2-5; 12 bases agree with TRBD2. The germline V gene encodes CDR1 SGHVS and CDR2 FQNEAQ. The J segment lost 5 bases and the V segment lost 5 bases, leaving 12 bases of the junction unmatched. The CDR3 runs to 17 residues. The CDR3 loop reads CASSLLRTSGDRETQYF. In DNA, the CDR3 is TGTGCCAGCAGCCTCCTTCGGACTAGCGGGGACCGGGAGACCCAGTACTTC.

The genes are TRBV6-4 and TRBJ1-2; D uncertain. This CDR3 is 12 amino acids long. Trimming left V 2 bases short and J 2 bases short, with 3 bases between. Germline assignment: CDR1 MRHNA and CDR2 SNTAGT. Here the CDR3 DNA reads TGTGCCAGCAGTGACGGAAACTATGGCTACACCTTC. Encoded protein: CASSDGNYGYTF.

The V and J genes are TRBV7-9 and TRBJ1-2; unclear D gene. The CDR3 loop spans 12 amino acids. V lost 10 bases to trimming and J lost 4 bases, with 13 bases between them. CDR1 and CDR2 (germline): SEHNR, FQNEAQ (reference sequence). CDR3 in DNA: TGTGCCACTTGGGCGGACCGCTATGGCTACACCTTC. Its translation: CATWADRYGYTF. Supplemented by reference TRBV7-9 and TRBJ1-2, the full variable domain reads DTGVSQNPRHKITKRGQNVTFRCDPISEHNRLYWYRQTLGQGPEFLTYFQNEAQLEKSRLLSDRFSAERPKGSFSTLEIQRTEQGDSAMYLCATWADRYGYTFGSGTRLTVV.

CDR3 sequence (DNA): TGTGCCAGCAGCCCCATCGACCGTAACACTGAAGCTTTCTTT. Amino acids: CASSPIDRNTEAFF. The chain links TRBV27 to TRBJ1-1; D gene uncertain. The CDR3 totals 14 residues. Germline values: CDR1 MNHEY, CDR2 SMNVEV (reference sequence). V was pared by 6 bases and J by 2 bases, with 13 bases between.

The chain combines TRBV27 with TRBJ2-7, with 8 bases identical to TRBD2. The CDR3 runs 15 residues. From germline, CDR1 is MNHEY and CDR2 SMNVEV (reference sequence). The ends lost 0 bases at V and 6 bases at J; junction bases unmatched: 7. The CDR3 is CASSLSFGRDVEQYF. The CDR3 coding sequence is TGTGCCAGCAGTTTATCGTTCGGGAGGGACGTCGAGCAGTACTTC.

The CDR3 DNA reads as TGTGCCATCAGTGAGTCAGTCGGGAAGGTCTACGAGCAGTACTTC. Amino acids: CAISESVGKVYEQYF. V gene TRBV10-3 combines with J gene TRBJ2-7; TRBD2 might be the D (5 bases). CDR1 is ENHRY and CDR2 is SYGVKD in the germline V gene. The V end lost 0 bases, the J end lost 3 bases, and 12 bases lay between the germline ends. The CDR3 extends over 15 amino acids.

V and J are TRBV2 and TRBJ1-2; tentatively, D is TRBD1 (6 bases). V was cut by 3 bases and J by 7 bases, with 12 bases left in between. This CDR3 is 13 amino acids long. The germline gives CDR1 SNHLY, CDR2 FYNNEI. The CDR3: CASSDPRGGGYTF. DNA for the CDR3: TGTGCCAGCAGTGATCCCAGGGGCGGTGGCTACACCTTC.

V gene TRBV7-8 combines with J gene TRBJ1-2; 7 nucleotides line up with TRBD1. The V gene end was trimmed by 5 bases and the J gene end by 4 bases; junction bases not matched to a gene: 4. The CDR3 runs to 13 residues. The germline gives CDR1 SGHVS, CDR2 FQNEAQ. CDR3 sequence: CASSTGTVYGYTF. Written as DNA, the CDR3 is TGTGCCAGCAGCACCGGGACAGTCTATGGCTACACCTTC.

The chain recombines TRBV19 with TRBJ1-1; D unclear. The germline gives CDR1 LNHDA, CDR2 SQIVND (reference sequence). The CDR3 runs to 13 residues. V dropped 5 bases and J dropped 1 base, with 8 bases sitting between them. The CDR3 here is CASSFSANTEAFF. CDR3 in DNA: TGTGCCAGTAGTTTTTCGGCGAACACTGAAGCTTTCTTT. The full variable domain, in which reference TRBV19 and TRBJ1-1 provide the parts outside the CDR3, is DGGITQSPKYLFRKEGQNVTLSCEQNLNHDAMYWYRQDPGQGLRLIYYSQIVNDFQKGDIAEGYSVSREKKESFPLTVTSAQKNPTAFYLCASSFSANTEAFFGQGTRLTVV.

This chain uses TRBV12-5 with TRBJ1-1; D gene unclear. Germline CDR1 LGHNT, CDR2 FRNRAP. V lost 1 base to trimming and J lost 1 base, with 1 base between them. This CDR3 spans 12 amino acids. The CDR3 nucleotides are TGTGCTAGTGGTTTGGGGAACACTGAAGCTTTCTTT. Translation: CASGLGNTEAFF.

A single count supports this clone. The V and J genes are TRBV10-1 and TRBJ2-5, with a tentative D call TRBD2 (6 bases). Germline V lookup: CDR1 WNHNN, CDR2 SYGVQD (reference sequence). The V end was cut by 9 bases, the J end by 5 bases, with 43 bases between. The length of the CDR3 is 22 residues. The CDR3 loop is CARRATLRRGTRVIWGMETQYF. Written as DNA, the CDR3 is TGCGCCAGGAGGGCTACGCTTAGACGGGGGACGCGGGTTATCTGGGGTATGGAGACCCAGTACTTC.

The chain is built from TRBV20-1 and TRBJ2-7; no clear D gene. The CDR3 runs 10 residues. Between the trimmed V and J ends, which lost 5 bases and 3 bases, there was a span of 5 bases. CDR1 is DFQATT and CDR2 is SNEGSKA in the germline V gene (reference sequence). CDR3 protein: CSASSYEQYF. The CDR3 DNA follows: TGCAGTGCTTCTAGCTACGAGCAGTACTTC.

This rearrangement joins TRBV18 to TRBJ1-1; 11 positions agree with TRBD1. This CDR3 comprises 19 residues. With V trimmed by 0 bases and J by 3 bases, 12 bases remained unmatched. Germline-derived CDR1 and CDR2 are KGHSH and LQKENI. The CDR3: CASSPPTRDVDRGHTEAFF. CDR3 in DNA: TGTGCCAGCTCACCACCAACGAGGGACGTGGACAGGGGGCACACTGAAGCTTTCTTT.

The chain carries TRBV6-5 and TRBJ2-1; 10 nucleotides align to TRBD2. The CDR3 contains 15 residues. CDR1 is MNHEY, CDR2 SVGAGI, per germline. The V segment lost 1 base and the J segment 8 bases; nucleotides outside the gene matches: 5. DNA for the CDR3: TGTGCCAGCAGTTACTGGAGCGGGAGGGCCGATGAGCAGTTCTTC. It encodes CASSYWSGRADEQFF.

The chain is built from TRBV27 and TRBJ2-2, with D tentatively TRBD2 (6 bases). CDR3 size: 15 residues. Germline loops: CDR1 MNHEY, CDR2 SMNVEV (reference sequence). V lost 1 base, J lost 3 bases, and 9 bases lay in between. CDR3 nucleotide sequence: TGTGCCAGCAGTTTATTTTCGGGGGACACCGGGGAGCTGTTTTTT. Protein sequence: CASSLFSGDTGELFF.

The chain carries TRBV13 and TRBJ2-3, with 9 bases aligning to TRBD2. V lost 2 bases and J lost 4; bases outside the gene matches: 7. This CDR3 contains 16 residues. Germline values: CDR1 PRHDT, CDR2 FYEKMQ (reference sequence). The CDR3: CASSLRAGGRPDTQYF. Here the CDR3 DNA reads TGTGCCAGCAGCTTAAGGGCGGGAGGGAGACCAGATACGCAGTATTTT.

The chain couples TRBV10-3 to TRBJ1-2; D not resolved. The V end was cut by 0 bases, the J end by 7 bases, with 12 bases between. Germline V gene lookup returns CDR1 ENHRY and CDR2 SYGVKD. The CDR3 sequence is 14 residues long. The CDR3 loop is CAISESTGNTGYTF. CDR3 DNA: TGTGCCATCAGTGAGTCGACCGGGAATACTGGCTACACCTTC.

The chain uses TRBV6-2 or TRBV6-3 and TRBJ2-3; D is uncertain. The V gene's germline CDR1 is MNHEY and CDR2 SVGEGT. V was trimmed by 0 bases and J by 2 bases, leaving 12 bases between them. The CDR3 is made up of 16 amino acids. The CDR3 loop is CASSYSDHQPTDTQYF. As DNA, the CDR3 is TGTGCCAGCAGTTACTCAGACCATCAACCCACAGATACGCAGTATTTT.

The J gene is TRBJ1-5, the V gene TRBV10-3, with a weak D call TRBD1 (5 bases). The CDR3 covers 13 residues. Germline loops: CDR1 ENHRY, CDR2 SYGVKD. Trimming pared 6 bases from V and 4 bases from J, leaving 10 bases between. The CDR3 nucleotides read TGTGCCATCAGAGGGGACGGTAATCAGCCCCAGCATTTT. Translating gives CAIRGDGNQPQHF.

The gene calls are TRBV27 and TRBJ2-1; 9 positions agree with TRBD2. The CDR3 contains 17 residues. V gave up 4 bases and J gave up 0 bases; unmatched junction bases: 7. The germline V gene encodes CDR1 MNHEY and CDR2 SMNVEV (reference sequence). This chain's CDR3 is CASSSPWRGGSYNEQFF. For the CDR3, the DNA is TGTGCCAGCAGTTCACCCTGGCGGGGGGGCTCCTACAATGAGCAGTTCTTC.

The chain joins TRBV15 to TRBJ2-7; 8 bases line up with TRBD1. This CDR3 region has 14 residues. The junction had 3 bases not matched to a gene; V was cut back by 1 base and J by 4 bases. Germline CDR1 reads LNHNV; CDR2 reads YYDKDF (reference sequence). CDR3 amino acids: CATSRGTGIYEQYF. DNA for the CDR3: TGTGCCACCAGCAGAGGGACAGGGATTTACGAGCAGTACTTC.

The chain is built from TRBV7-2 and TRBJ2-1; D possibly corresponds to TRBD2 (7 bases). V lost 4 bases and J lost 10, with 29 bases in between. CDR1 SGHTA and CDR2 FQGNSA come from the germline V gene. The length of the CDR3 is 18 residues. As DNA, the CDR3 is TGTGCCAGCAGCTCCCGGCAAGCTTGGCCCGGGGGGCCATTAGAGCAGTTCTTC. This encodes CASSSRQAWPGGPLEQFF.

The chain is built from TRBV29-1 and TRBJ2-3, with D hard to call. V was pared by 5 bases and J by 0 bases, with 9 bases between. Germline CDR1 and CDR2: SQVTM and ANQGSEA. The CDR3 totals 13 residues. The CDR3 bases are TGCAGCGTTCGGTCCCTTAGCACAGATACGCAGTATTTT. Protein sequence: CSVRSLSTDTQYF.

The chain combines TRBV3-1 (or the pseudogene TRBV3-2) with TRBJ2-4; 10 nucleotides line up with TRBD1. The CDR3 is 19 residues long. Losses at the gene ends were 2 bases for V and 0 bases for J; bases not matched to a gene: 10. From germline, CDR1 is LGHDT and CDR2 YNNKEL (reference sequence). DNA of the CDR3: TGTGCCAGCAGCCAACCGGCCGGGACAGGGGCCTTAGCCAAAAACATTCAGTACTTC. The encoded protein is CASSQPAGTGALAKNIQYF.

In its sample, this clone was seen a few times. V usage is TRBV2 and J usage is TRBJ1-5, with no clear D. V was trimmed by 7 bases and J by 0 bases, leaving 10 bases between them. This CDR3 has 14 amino acids. CDR1 and CDR2 (germline): SNHLY, FYNNEI. The CDR3: CASNEVYSNQPQHF. Here the CDR3 DNA reads TGTGCCAGCAACGAGGTTTATAGCAATCAGCCCCAGCATTTT.

The J gene is TRBJ2-7, the V gene TRBV6-5; TRBD1 is a possible D gene (6 bases). V lost 8 bases to trimming and J lost 3 bases, with 14 bases between them. In germline, CDR1 is MNHEY, CDR2 SVGAGI. The CDR3 totals 13 residues. CDR3 DNA: TGTGCCAGCGCCCGGGACACCCTCTACGAGCAGTACTTC. Its protein product is CASARDTLYEQYF.

This clone was observed once. The rearrangement links TRBV5-6 to TRBJ2-5; TRBD2 aligns across 12 bases. The CDR3 covers 17 residues. The germline gives CDR1 SGHDT, CDR2 YYEEEE. V lost 4 bases, J lost 4 bases, and 11 bases stayed unmatched. The CDR3 sequence is CASSLGLAGLVGETQYF. The CDR3 DNA reads TGTGCCAGCAGCCTAGGACTAGCGGGGCTGGTGGGAGAGACCCAGTACTTC.

The chain has TRBV4-2 and TRBJ2-7; TRBD2 agrees at 10 bases. V dropped 0 bases and J dropped 2; count of bases not matched to a gene: 10. The CDR3 has 18 amino acids. Germline V CDR1 and CDR2: LGHNA, YNFKEQ. In DNA form, the CDR3 reads TGTGCCAGCAGCCAAGATGGGGTAGCGGGGGGCGGGCCCTACGAGCAGTACTTC. It is translated as CASSQDGVAGGGPYEQYF.